This entry lists 19 T cell receptor beta chains sequenced from one sample in a study of regulatory T cells in long-lasting Graves disease. Described time point: newly diagnosed GD, antithyroid drugs for less than 3 months. From PBMCs, RNA was extracted and then used to make the TCR library. TCR beta libraries were built with iRepertoire HTBI primers and Arm-PCR of CDR3 regions. TCRdb redid the calling of the multiplex PCR reads with MiXCR, one entry per CDR3 protein. The table lists over 500,000 distinct CDR3 sequences, 15% to 20% of them singletons. The same sample was also used in a study of T cells in Graves' hyperthyroidism and ophthalmopathy.

The sample consisted of peripheral blood mononuclear cells (PBMCs), taken at new diagnosis, from a patient treated with antithyroid drugs. These receptors were obtained from a woman aged 25 to 39 with Graves disease.

V gene TRBV19 combines with J gene TRBJ2-7; D is perhaps TRBD2 (5 bases). The CDR3 is 14 residues long. The V and J ends lost 3 bases and 0 bases respectively, with 9 bases between them. The germline V gene encodes CDR1 LNHDA and CDR2 SQIVND (reference sequence). The CDR3 DNA sequence: TGTGCCAGTAGTATTCAGGCGGGCTCCTACGAGCAGTACTTC. It yields the protein CASSIQAGSYEQYF. Variable domain in full (rest from reference TRBV19 and TRBJ2-7): DGGITQSPKYLFRKEGQNVTLSCEQNLNHDAMYWYRQDPGQGLRLIYYSQIVNDFQKGDIAEGYSVSREKKESFPLTVTSAQKNPTAFYLCASSIQAGSYEQYFGPGTRLTVT.

This clonotype was detected a few times. The chain joins TRBV19 to TRBJ1-2; tentatively, D is TRBD1 (5 bases). The CDR3 covers 13 residues. Germline CDR1 reads LNHDA; CDR2 reads SQIVND (reference sequence). V was pared by 6 bases and J by 4 bases, with 12 bases between. CDR3 residues: CASRADSIYGYTF. CDR3 sequence (DNA): TGTGCCAGTAGAGCAGACAGTATCTATGGCTACACCTTC.

Ten or more counts support this clonotype. The chain links TRBV27 to TRBJ1-2; D not certain. Trimming stripped 5 bases from V and 2 bases from J, with 24 bases between. The CDR3 sequence is 18 residues long. The germline CDR1 and CDR2 sequences are MNHEY and SMNVEV (reference sequence). The CDR3 DNA sequence: TGTGCCAGCAGTCCCCTGAGTGTGGCCCCTACTATGAACTATGGCTACACCTTC. This gives the protein CASSPLSVAPTMNYGYTF.

The chain uses TRBV10-2 and TRBJ2-5; 9 bases are a match to TRBD2. CDR3 length equals 14 residues. Germline V gene data show CDR1 as WSHSY and CDR2 as SAAADI. The V gene end was trimmed by 2 bases and the J gene end by 5 bases; junction bases not matched to a gene: 3. The CDR3 protein is CASSEAGGSETQYF. The CDR3 bases are TGCGCCAGCAGTGAGGCGGGGGGGAGCGAGACCCAGTACTTC.

The sample holds many counts of this clonotype. V gene TRBV6-1 combines with J gene TRBJ2-7; D tentatively reads TRBD1 or TRBD2 (5 bases each). CDR1 and CDR2 (germline): MNHNS, SASEGT. CDR3 length equals 11 residues. The CDR3 here is CSSGQRGEQYF. The CDR3 bases are TGTTCCTCGGGGCAGCGAGGCGAGCAGTACTTC.

The sample holds many counts of this clonotype. The V and J genes are TRBV20-1 and TRBJ2-1; D is possibly TRBD1 (6 bases). CDR1 is DFQATT, CDR2 SNEGSKA, per germline (reference sequence). Trimming took 6 bases from V and 6 from J, leaving 15 bases between them. The CDR3 has 13 amino acids. The CDR3 bases are TGCAGTGCCCTTGCAGCGACAGGCAATGAGCAGTTCTTC. Translation gives CSALAATGNEQFF.

The sample holds a few counts of this clonotype. The chain is built from TRBV19 and TRBJ2-1; TRBD2 is a possible D gene (5 bases). The CDR3 has 15 amino acids. Germline V lookup: CDR1 LNHDA, CDR2 SQIVND (reference sequence). Between the trimmed V and J ends, which lost 1 base and 6 bases, there was a span of 13 bases. The CDR3 loop is CASSIVGSSLNEQFF. The CDR3 DNA reads TGTGCCAGTAGTATAGTCGGTTCTAGCCTCAATGAGCAGTTCTTC.

The chain carries TRBV7-3 and TRBJ1-1; 8 nucleotides align to TRBD1. This CDR3 comprises 16 residues. V lost 5 bases to trimming and J lost 0 bases; unmatched junction nucleotides: 8. In germline, CDR1 is SGHTA, CDR2 FQGTGA. CDR3 coding DNA: TGTGCCAGCAGCCCCCGCAGGGGGCCCCTGAACACTGAAGCTTTCTTT. Amino acids: CASSPRRGPLNTEAFF.

In the case of this clonotype: A much larger clonotype is one base distant, so this may be a read error. This chain joins TRBV20-1 and TRBJ2-1; 8 bases map to TRBD2. The junction had 10 bases not matched to a gene; V was cut back by 3 bases and J by 12 bases. The CDR3 totals 13 residues. The germline V gene encodes CDR1 DFQATT and CDR2 SNEGSKA (reference sequence). CDR3 sequence reads: CSARVTSGIGQFF. The CDR3 bases are TGCAGTGCTAGGGTAACTAGCGGCATTGGGCAGTTCTTC.

At least ten counts were recorded for this clonotype. The chain recombines TRBV14 with TRBJ2-3; 8 bases align to TRBD1. The V and J ends lost 5 bases and 3 bases, in that order; junction bases with no gene match: 10. This CDR3 comprises 16 residues. The V gene's germline CDR1 is SGHDN and CDR2 FVKESK. The CDR3 sequence is CASSYRGTGTTDTQYF. DNA of the CDR3: TGTGCCAGCAGCTATCGCGGGACAGGAACTACAGATACGCAGTATTTT.

At least ten counts were recorded for this clonotype. The chain carries TRBV27 and TRBJ1-1, with D possibly being TRBD1 (6 bases). V lost 5 bases and J lost 1, with 11 bases in between. Per the germline V gene, CDR1 is MNHEY and CDR2 is SMNVEV (reference sequence). The CDR3 has 14 amino acids. The CDR3 protein is CASSLLQGNTEAFF. As DNA, the CDR3 is TGTGCCAGCAGTCTACTACAGGGGAACACTGAAGCTTTCTTT.

The CDR3 DNA reads as TGTGCCAGTAGTATAGAGGTTAATAGCGGACTCAATGAGCAGTTCTTC. Its protein product is CASSIEVNSGLNEQFF. J is TRBJ2-1 and V is TRBV19, with a tentative D call TRBD2 (6 bases). CDR3 length: 16 amino acids. Trimming left V 0 bases short and J 6 bases short, with 15 bases between. Per germline, CDR1 LNHDA and CDR2 SQIVND (reference sequence).

The chain couples TRBV19 to TRBJ2-7; 12 positions match TRBD1. Germline V gene data show CDR1 as LNHDA and CDR2 as SQIVND (reference sequence). The CDR3 is made up of 15 amino acids. Losses at the gene ends were 5 bases for V and 5 bases for J; bases not matched to a gene: 7. CDR3 coding DNA: TGTGCCAGTAGTTCCGCCGGGACAGGGGGCAACGAGCAGTACTTC. Its protein product is CASSSAGTGGNEQYF.

This clonotype was counted only a few times. The chain carries TRBV3-1 and TRBJ2-7; D may correspond to TRBD1 or TRBD2 (6 bases each). This CDR3 has 13 residues. The germline gives CDR1 LGHDT, CDR2 YNNKEL (reference sequence). The V gene lost 6 bases and the J gene lost 6 bases, with 15 bases spanning the gap. DNA of the CDR3: TGTGCCAGCAGATCTCGCGGAGGGGGCGAGCAGTACTTC. It specifies CASRSRGGGEQYF.

This clonotype was seen ten or more times. The rearrangement uses TRBV5-6 and TRBJ1-5, with TRBD1 as a possible D gene (6 bases). V was shortened by 4 bases and J by 0 bases, with 8 bases between the two germline ends. Looked up from germline, CDR1 is SGHDT and CDR2 is YYEEEE. CDR3 length equals 14 residues. CDR3 in amino acids: CASSDRFSNQPQHF. DNA for the CDR3: TGTGCCAGCAGCGACAGGTTTAGCAATCAGCCCCAGCATTTT.

This clonotype was observed a few times. The V call is TRBV20-1, the J call TRBJ2-1, with D unresolved. V lost 6 bases and J lost 0, with 15 bases in between. The CDR3 extends over 15 amino acids. Germline loops: CDR1 DFQATT, CDR2 SNEGSKA (reference sequence). CDR3 DNA sequence: TGCAGTGCCCCGGCCCGAATTAGCTCCTACAATGAGCAGTTCTTC. Translation: CSAPARISSYNEQFF.

This clonotype was counted ten times or more. V usage is TRBV6-1 and J usage is TRBJ1-5; TRBD1 matches 9 bases. Looked up from germline, CDR1 is MNHNS and CDR2 is SASEGT. This CDR3 has 14 amino acids. Trimming removed 5 bases from V and 4 bases from J; junction bases left unmatched: 3. DNA for the CDR3: TGTGCCAGCAGTACGGACAGGGGAAATCAGCCCCAGCATTTT. It translates to CASSTDRGNQPQHF.

This clonotype has a count of ten or more. The V gene is TRBV28, the J gene TRBJ1-1; D ambiguous. The CDR3 runs 14 residues. Germline values: CDR1 MDHEN, CDR2 SYDVKM. The V end lost 3 bases, the J end lost 1 base, and 9 bases lay between the germline ends. The CDR3 reads CASSLVRRNTEAFF. The CDR3 DNA sequence: TGTGCCAGCAGTTTGGTGCGGAGGAACACTGAAGCTTTCTTT. Full variable domain (rest looked up from reference TRBV28 and TRBJ1-1): DVKVTQSSRYLVKRTGEKVFLECVQDMDHENMFWYRQDPGLGLRLIYFSYDVKMKEKGDIPEGYSVSREKKERFSLILESASTNQTSMYLCASSLVRRNTEAFFGQGTRLTVV.

The table lists this clonotype with many counts. The V call is TRBV12-3 or TRBV12-4, the J call TRBJ1-3; D ambiguous. V lost 2 bases to trimming and J lost 4 bases, with 9 bases between them. CDR3 length equals 14 residues. CDR3 sequence: CASSLSERGNTIYF. CDR3 nucleotide sequence: TGTGCCAGCAGTTTATCCGAGAGAGGAAACACCATATATTTT.